The 2 T cell receptor beta chains below come from one sample, sequenced in a study of blood T cell repertoires in COVID-19. Only in-frame clones appear in the TCRdb table, and some are missing; sequencing was by immunoSEQ multiplex PCR. The data contain around 430,000 clones, approximately 88% of them singletons. The sequenced sample was peripheral blood. The receptor set was obtained from a woman between 45 and 65 years old with COVID-19, enrolled during active disease.

The chain has TRBV6-5 and TRBJ1-5, with D maybe TRBD1 (6 bases). Germline loops: CDR1 MNHEY, CDR2 SVGAGI. V shed 10 bases and J shed 5 bases, with 18 bases lying between them. The CDR3 loop spans 14 amino acids. The CDR3 protein is CATTEGDSYQPQHF. DNA for the CDR3: TGTGCCACTACAGAGGGGGATTCCTATCAGCCCCAGCATTTT.

The J gene is TRBJ1-2, the V gene TRBV2, with 8 nucleotides matching TRBD1. V lost 7 bases and J lost 8; bases outside the gene matches: 9. The CDR3 spans 13 residues. CDR1 is SNHLY, CDR2 FYNNEI, per germline. In DNA, the CDR3 is TGTGCCAGCAACCCGGACAGGGCGCGAGGCTACACCTTC. Translating gives CASNPDRARGYTF.